The 5 T cell receptor beta chains reported below all come from one sample, sequenced in a study of somatic mutations in cytotoxic T cells in rheumatoid arthritis. Using immunoSEQ multiplex PCR, the repertoire was profiled, and TCRdb retains in-frame clones only, with some absent. The sample has 8,000 to 13,000 clones; over 75% are singletons. Material: CD8+ T cells sorted from blood. The receptors stem from a woman in her fifties or sixties in good health.

The chain recombines TRBV4-3 with TRBJ2-7, with a possible D match to TRBD2 (5 bases). The ends were cut back, 6 bases at V and 2 bases at J, with 26 bases in the middle. Germline values: CDR1 LGHNA, CDR2 YSLEER. The CDR3 consists of 18 residues. CDR3 loop: CASRKKREARSHTYEQYF. The CDR3 DNA sequence: TGCGCCAGCAGAAAAAAACGGGAAGCGAGGTCCCATACCTACGAGCAGTACTTC.

The CDR3 nucleotides read TGCGCCAGCAGCTTGGAGGGGTATAGCACAGATACGCAGTATTTT. This translates into CASSLEGYSTDTQYF. The V and J genes are TRBV5-1 and TRBJ2-3, with D maybe TRBD1 (5 bases). Between the trimmed V and J ends, which lost 0 bases and 0 bases, there was a span of 8 bases. In germline, CDR1 is SGHRS, CDR2 YFSETQ. This CDR3 contains 15 residues.

V is TRBV9 and J is TRBJ2-5; perhaps TRBD2 as D (6 bases). V was shortened by 0 bases and J by 4 bases, with 13 bases between the two germline ends. Germline V gene data show CDR1 as SGDLS and CDR2 as YYNGEE. This CDR3 has 15 amino acids. CDR3 loop: CASSVVEGGGETQYF. CDR3 DNA sequence: TGTGCCAGCAGCGTAGTGGAGGGAGGAGGAGAGACCCAGTACTTC.

The rearrangement joins TRBV18 to TRBJ2-3, with 10 bases lining up with TRBD1. The CDR3 is made up of 15 amino acids. With 3 bases clipped from V and 2 bases from J, the junction kept 2 bases outside the gene matches. Germline loops: CDR1 KGHSH, CDR2 LQKENI. DNA for the CDR3: TGTGCCAGCTCACCGACAGGGGGCCCCACAGATACGCAGTATTTT. Its protein is CASSPTGGPTDTQYF. The entire variable domain, with the rest obtained from reference TRBV18 and TRBJ2-3, is as follows: NAGVMQNPRHLVRRRGQEARLRCSPMKGHSHVYWYRQLPEEGLKFMVYLQKENIIDESGMPKERFSAEFPKEGPSILRIQQVVRGDSAAYFCASSPTGGPTDTQYFGPGTRLTVL.

The chain is built from TRBV27 and TRBJ1-6; 8 nucleotides agree with TRBD1. V gave up 4 bases and J gave up 7 bases; unmatched junction bases: 6. CDR3 length equals 15 residues. The V gene's germline CDR1 is MNHEY and CDR2 SMNVEV (reference sequence). CDR3 residues: CASSSDRGPNSPLHF. CDR3 nucleotides: TGTGCCAGCAGTTCCGACAGGGGCCCGAATTCACCCCTCCACTTT.